This passage covers 19 T cell receptor beta chains from one sample sequenced in a study of PD-L1 blockade in urothelial cancer. TCRdb's table, derived via immunoSEQ multiplex PCR, lists solely in-frame clones and lacks some. This sample has 75,000 to 95,000 clones, with around 93% found just once. Time point meaning: peripheral blood 6 weeks after treatment start. The sample was PBMCs, taken around atezolizumab (anti-PD-L1) treatment. These receptors were obtained from a woman aged 80 or over with urothelial cancer.

The chain joins TRBV28 to TRBJ2-7; D is ambiguous. The CDR3 spans 10 residues. The germline V and J ends were trimmed by 8 bases and 6 bases, with 8 bases remaining between them. The germline CDR1 and CDR2 sequences are MDHEN and SYDVKM. The CDR3 DNA is TGTGCCAGCTCCCGTATCGAGCAGTACTTC. Translation gives CASSRIEQYF.

This chain uses TRBV30 with TRBJ1-5; the D gene is possibly TRBD1 (5 bases). The germline V gene has CDR1 GTSNPN and CDR2 SVGIG (reference sequence). Trimming left V 3 bases short and J 0 bases short, with 15 bases between. The CDR3 has 16 residues. The CDR3 bases are TGTGCCTGGAGAATTCAGGGTCCAGGTAGCAATCAGCCCCAGCATTTT. Its protein product is CAWRIQGPGSNQPQHF. Full variable domain (outside the CDR3, taken from reference TRBV30 and TRBJ1-5): SQTIHQWPATLVQPVGSPLSLECTVEGTSNPNLYWYRQAAGRGLQLLFYSVGIGQISSEVPQNLSASRPQDRQFILSSKKLLLSDSGFYLCAWRIQGPGSNQPQHFGDGTRLSIL.

The chain recombines TRBV7-8 with TRBJ2-7, with 14 nucleotides matching TRBD2. The CDR3 has 16 residues. The J segment lost 5 bases and the V segment lost 5 bases, leaving 8 bases of the junction unmatched. Germline CDR1 and CDR2: SGHVS and FQNEAQ. CDR3 amino acids: CASSPRLAGGFHEQYF. The CDR3 DNA is TGTGCCAGCAGCCCACGACTAGCGGGAGGGTTCCACGAGCAGTACTTC.

The chain has TRBV6-1 and TRBJ2-3; D gene uncertain. The CDR3 runs to 15 residues. V gave up 5 bases and J gave up 4 bases, with 16 bases separating them. Germline values: CDR1 MNHNS, CDR2 SASEGT. DNA for the CDR3: TGTGCCAGCAGTCCTTATGGGCTGGCGCCAGATACGCAGTATTTT. This codes for CASSPYGLAPDTQYF.

This chain links TRBV30 with TRBJ1-1; 8 bases agree with TRBD1. The V gene end was trimmed by 5 bases and the J gene end by 4 bases; junction bases not matched to a gene: 6. Germline V gene lookup returns CDR1 GTSNPN and CDR2 SVGIG (reference sequence). The CDR3 has 13 residues. CDR3 coding DNA: TGTGCCTGGTGGACAGGGCGCAGCACTGAAGCTTTCTTT. As protein: CAWWTGRSTEAFF. The variable domain in full, with the rest retrieved from reference TRBV30 and TRBJ1-1, is SQTIHQWPATLVQPVGSPLSLECTVEGTSNPNLYWYRQAAGRGLQLLFYSVGIGQISSEVPQNLSASRPQDRQFILSSKKLLLSDSGFYLCAWWTGRSTEAFFGQGTRLTVV.

V usage is TRBV4-1 and J usage is TRBJ2-5; D ambiguous. V lost 0 bases and J lost 4, with 6 bases in between. Germline V gene data show CDR1 as MGHRA and CDR2 as YSYEKL. This CDR3 has 13 amino acids. CDR3: CASSQESGETQYF. The CDR3 DNA sequence: TGCGCCAGCAGCCAAGAATCGGGAGAGACCCAGTACTTC.

J is TRBJ1-5 and V is TRBV6-1; a possible D gene is TRBD1 (6 bases). Germline CDR1 and CDR2: MNHNS and SASEGT. The CDR3 has 15 amino acids. The germline V and J ends were trimmed by 6 bases and 5 bases, with 17 bases remaining between them. CDR3 protein: CASRTTGWRHQPQHF. DNA for the CDR3: TGTGCCAGCAGAACAACAGGGTGGCGGCATCAGCCCCAGCATTTT.

The chain carries TRBV19 and TRBJ1-1, with 10 bases that match TRBD1. This CDR3 comprises 15 residues. V gave up 7 bases and J gave up 1 base; unmatched junction bases: 6. The germline V gene encodes CDR1 LNHDA and CDR2 SQIVND (reference sequence). CDR3 sequence: CASIRQGAKNTEAFF. In DNA, the CDR3 is TGTGCCAGTATACGACAGGGGGCGAAGAACACTGAAGCTTTCTTT.

The chain employs TRBV5-1 and TRBJ1-1; possible D gene TRBD1, 5 bases. Germline V lookup: CDR1 SGHRS, CDR2 YFSETQ. The ends were cut back, 5 bases at V and 5 bases at J, with 16 bases in the middle. The CDR3 runs to 14 residues. The CDR3 sequence is CASSLQEKSTEAFF. Written as DNA, the CDR3 is TGCGCCAGCAGTCTACAGGAGAAGTCGACTGAAGCTTTCTTT.

The genes are TRBV27 and TRBJ2-1; 14 bases are a match to TRBD2. The CDR3 loop spans 15 amino acids. The germline V gene encodes CDR1 MNHEY and CDR2 SMNVEV (reference sequence). Trimming at V came to 5 bases and at J to 9 bases, leaving 6 bases not matched to a gene. The DNA of the CDR3 is TGTGCCAGCAGTCGCGAGGGACTAGCGGGAGCTGAGCAGTTCTTC. It encodes CASSREGLAGAEQFF.

This chain uses TRBV2 with TRBJ2-2; TRBD1 agrees at 7 bases. Losses at the gene ends were 7 bases for V and 4 bases for J; bases not matched to a gene: 9. The CDR3 contains 15 residues. Germline CDR1 is SNHLY and CDR2 is FYNNEI. Written as DNA, the CDR3 is TGTGCCAGCAAAGTCGACAGGGTTCTCACCGGGGAGCTGTTTTTT. Translating it yields CASKVDRVLTGELFF.

The sample holds a few counts of this clone. The chain uses TRBV7-7 and TRBJ1-4; possible D gene TRBD1, 5 bases. Trimming took off 5 bases at V and 7 bases at J, with 11 bases between the two ends. The CDR3 loop spans 13 amino acids. CDR1 is SSHAT, CDR2 FNYEAQ, per germline (reference sequence). CDR3 in DNA: TGTGCCAGCAGCCGGGACGGGAGTGAAAAACTGTTTTTT. Protein product: CASSRDGSEKLFF. Supplemented by reference TRBV7-7 and TRBJ1-4, the full variable domain reads GAGVSQSPRYKVTKRGQDVTLRCDPISSHATLYWYQQALGQGPEFLTYFNYEAQPDKSGLPSDRFSAERPEGSISTLTIQRTEQRDSAMYRCASSRDGSEKLFFGSGTQLSVL.

The chain carries TRBV10-3 and TRBJ1-4; D is possibly TRBD1 (6 bases). CDR3 size: 14 residues. Germline V gene lookup returns CDR1 ENHRY and CDR2 SYGVKD. Trimming took off 10 bases at V and 7 bases at J, with 19 bases between the two ends. This CDR3 reads CASSRGGDGEKLFF. CDR3 bases: TGTGCCAGCTCTCGAGGGGGGGATGGTGAAAAACTGTTTTTT.

The CDR3 loop is CASSYSGGTSGIKVQETQYF. The CDR3 coding sequence is TGTGCCAGCAGTTACTCTGGGGGTACTAGCGGGATAAAGGTTCAAGAGACCCAGTACTTC. The chain uses TRBV6-7 and TRBJ2-5; 10 nucleotides align to TRBD2. TRBV6-7 is noted as an ORF with a role that remains uncertain. V lost 0 bases and J lost 2; bases outside the gene matches: 15. The CDR3 is made up of 20 amino acids.

A single count supports this clone. The chain links TRBV5-1 to TRBJ2-7; D not certain. Germline V gives CDR1 SGHRS, CDR2 YFSETQ. The CDR3 has 14 residues. Trimming removed 2 bases at V and 2 bases at J, with 11 bases between. As DNA, the CDR3 is TGCGCCAGCAGCTTACGCGGAATCGCCTACGAGCAGTACTTC. This encodes CASSLRGIAYEQYF.

The chain carries TRBV9 and TRBJ2-5; 7 nucleotides line up with TRBD2. CDR1 SGDLS and CDR2 YYNGEE come from the germline V gene. J gave up 1 base and V 2 bases, and 5 bases lay outside the gene matches. This CDR3 comprises 15 residues. The CDR3 sequence is CASSVQPGGQETQYF. CDR3 in DNA: TGTGCCAGCAGCGTTCAACCGGGAGGCCAAGAGACCCAGTACTTC.

The J gene is TRBJ2-5, the V gene TRBV2, with D perhaps matching TRBD2 (5 bases). This CDR3 has 14 residues. The germline CDR1 and CDR2 sequences are SNHLY and FYNNEI. The V end was cut by 4 bases, the J end by 5 bases, with 14 bases between. In DNA form, the CDR3 reads TGTGCCAGCAGTGGAATGCGAAGGGAGGAGACCCAGTACTTC. It encodes CASSGMRREETQYF.

This clone was recorded only once. The chain employs TRBV28 and TRBJ2-1, with TRBD2 matching 11 bases. Per the germline V gene, CDR1 is MDHEN and CDR2 is SYDVKM. This CDR3 spans 14 amino acids. The V segment lost 8 bases and the J segment 6 bases; nucleotides outside the gene matches: 6. CDR3 residues: CASYTSGSANEQFF. The CDR3 nucleotides read TGTGCCAGCTATACTAGCGGGAGCGCCAATGAGCAGTTCTTC.

The chain carries TRBV11-2 and TRBJ2-7; maybe TRBD1 (5 bases). V lost 5 bases and J lost 1, with 9 bases in between. This CDR3 contains 13 residues. Germline V gene sequence: CDR1 SGHAT, CDR2 FQNNGV. CDR3 coding DNA: TGTGCCAGCAGCCCGGACAATTCCTACGAGCAGTACTTC. Its translation is CASSPDNSYEQYF.